Below, 14 T cell receptor beta chains from the same sample are listed, as sequenced in a study of cytomegalovirus exposure and HLA in healthy donors. Both 60 Vbeta primers and 13 Jbeta primers went into the PCR. Libraries were prepared by immunoSEQ multiplex PCR; TCRdb keeps only in-frame clonotypes and omits some of them. The sample has roughly 190,000 clones; 60% to 85% are singletons. The source material was PBMCs. These receptors were collected from a girl aged 10 to 17 in good health and CMV-seropositive.

This chain uses TRBV5-1 with TRBJ2-5; D gene uncertain. Germline V gives CDR1 SGHRS, CDR2 YFSETQ. V lost 4 bases and J lost 3, with 13 bases in between. The CDR3 has 14 amino acids. CDR3 coding DNA: TGCGCCAGCAGCCTGTCCGCGACAAAAGAGACCCAGTACTTC. Protein sequence: CASSLSATKETQYF. Supplemented by reference TRBV5-1 and TRBJ2-5, the full variable domain reads KAGVTQTPRYLIKTRGQQVTLSCSPISGHRSVSWYQQTPGQGLQFLFEYFSETQRNKGNFPGRFSGRQFSNSRSEMNVSTLELGDSALYLCASSLSATKETQYFGPGTRLLVL.

The chain is built from TRBV4-2 and TRBJ1-1, with D perhaps TRBD1 (6 bases). V lost 4 bases and J 3 bases, leaving 15 bases between the germline ends. The CDR3 loop spans 15 amino acids. The germline V gene encodes CDR1 LGHNA and CDR2 YNFKEQ. The CDR3 loop reads CASSPPPGVDTEAFF. The CDR3 nucleotides read TGTGCCAGCAGCCCCCCCCCAGGGGTAGACACTGAAGCTTTCTTT.

J is TRBJ1-2 and V is TRBV5-1; 9 bases agree with TRBD1. The J segment lost 8 bases and the V segment lost 4 bases, leaving 6 bases of the junction unmatched. Germline values: CDR1 SGHRS, CDR2 YFSETQ. CDR3 length: 13 amino acids. The CDR3 loop is CASSTGQGRGYTF. The DNA of the CDR3 is TGCGCCAGCAGCACGGGACAGGGTAGAGGCTACACCTTC.

The chain links TRBV11-3 to TRBJ2-1; TRBD2 agrees at 15 bases. Germline-derived CDR1 and CDR2 are SGHNT and YENEEA. J lost 12 bases, V lost 3 bases, and 9 bases had no gene match. The CDR3 is 16 residues long. As DNA, the CDR3 is TGTGCCAGCAGCTTTACTGGGACTAGCGGGGGGAGGGGGCAGTTCTTC. This gives the protein CASSFTGTSGGRGQFF.

The CDR3 region has the DNA TGTGCCAGCAGACCTCAGGGGGCTAATGAAAAACTGTTTTTT. Translating it yields CASRPQGANEKLFF. The genes are TRBV7-2 and TRBJ1-4; the match to TRBD1 covers 7 bases. The CDR3 contains 14 residues. CDR1 and CDR2 from the germline V gene are SGHTA and FQGNSA. V was clipped by 6 bases and J by 3 bases; unmatched bases: 4.

The V and J genes are TRBV11-3 and TRBJ2-2; 13 bases agree with TRBD2. The germline CDR1 and CDR2 sequences are SGHNT and YENEEA. V shed 6 bases and J 4 bases; nucleotides not matched to a gene: 11. The CDR3 contains 18 residues. The CDR3 DNA reads as TGTGCCAGCAGGCATCCCGGGACTAGCGGGGACGGCACCGGGGAGCTGTTTTTT. It yields the protein CASRHPGTSGDGTGELFF.

This clone was found once. The rearrangement joins TRBV9 to TRBJ1-1; D is unresolved. Between the trimmed V and J ends, which lost 2 bases and 3 bases, there was a span of 11 bases. The germline CDR1 and CDR2 sequences are SGDLS and YYNGEE. CDR3 length: 14 amino acids. The CDR3 DNA sequence: TGTGCCAGCAGCGTCGAAGCCCGTCACACTGAAGCTTTCTTT. It codes for CASSVEARHTEAFF.

The chain has TRBV4-1 and TRBJ1-3; D is uncertain. The germline V gene encodes CDR1 MGHRA and CDR2 YSYEKL. CDR3 size: 15 residues. V gave up 4 bases and J gave up 0 bases, with 10 bases separating them. The CDR3 loop is CASSPTAASGNTIYF. Written as DNA, the CDR3 is TGCGCCAGCAGCCCGACGGCGGCCTCTGGAAACACCATATATTTT.

The sample holds a few counts of this clone. The chain is built from TRBV7-9 and TRBJ2-3, with 7 nucleotides matching TRBD2. This CDR3 region has 14 residues. J lost 1 base, V lost 9 bases, and 7 bases had no gene match. The germline gives CDR1 SEHNR, CDR2 FQNEAQ (reference sequence). Here the CDR3 reads CARSSGAGTDTQYF. The DNA for the CDR3 is TGTGCCAGGTCCAGCGGGGCGGGCACAGATACGCAGTATTTT.

The chain links TRBV14 to TRBJ2-5; TRBD2 matches at 9 bases. The V segment lost 3 bases and the J segment 5 bases; nucleotides outside the gene matches: 7. CDR3 length: 15 residues. Per germline, CDR1 SGHDN and CDR2 FVKESK. The DNA of the CDR3 is TGTGCCAGCAGCCAGGGGGGACTAGCATCGGAGACCCAGTACTTC. This codes for CASSQGGLASETQYF.

Here the CDR3 DNA reads TGTGCCAGCAGTGAACAGACCTTAGGGACAGCCCTTGGCTACACCTTC. This gives the protein CASSEQTLGTALGYTF. This rearrangement joins TRBV6-1 to TRBJ1-2; 7 bases align to TRBD1. This CDR3 comprises 16 residues. CDR1 is MNHNS and CDR2 is SASEGT in the germline V gene. V dropped 2 bases and J dropped 7; count of bases not matched to a gene: 13.

The rearrangement joins TRBV11-2 to TRBJ2-1; the match to TRBD2 covers 12 bases. J was trimmed by 8 bases and V by 4 bases; bases with no gene match: 15. CDR1 and CDR2 from the germline V gene are SGHAT and FQNNGV. The CDR3 is 18 residues long. In DNA, the CDR3 is TGTGCCAGCAGCTCAACCACGCGGCTAGCGGGGGGGCCCTATGAGCAGTTCTTC. Protein product: CASSSTTRLAGGPYEQFF.

The chain uses TRBV10-3 and TRBJ2-1, with TRBD2 matching 11 bases. CDR3 size: 15 residues. The V gene end was trimmed by 6 bases and the J gene end by 6 bases; junction bases not matched to a gene: 7. Germline V gene sequence: CDR1 ENHRY, CDR2 SYGVKD. In DNA form, the CDR3 reads TGTGCCATCAGGTCCGGGACTAGCGGCTTCAATGAGCAGTTCTTC. Its protein is CAIRSGTSGFNEQFF.

The chain links TRBV10-3 to TRBJ1-5, with D perhaps matching TRBD1 (5 bases). Germline V gene sequence: CDR1 ENHRY, CDR2 SYGVKD. Trimming took 6 bases from V and 2 from J, leaving 14 bases between them. This CDR3 contains 15 residues. The CDR3 DNA sequence: TGTGCCATCAGCGCCGGGGGTGGGGGCAATCAGCCCCAGCATTTT. Translation gives CAISAGGGGNQPQHF.